These T cell receptor beta chains were read from a single sample in a study of human T cells and chemical hapten exposure. TCRdb reanalysed the RACE reads using MiXCR and keeps one entry per CDR3 protein. The table has some 27,000 distinct CDR3 sequences, around a tenth seen once. The sequencing used whole blood, collected in connection with sensitization to the hapten diphenylcyclopropenone (DPC). The receptors derive from a man younger than 45 with alopecia areata. Some clones in this sample may be carry-over from other donors' samples. CDR3s include the opening cysteine and the closing phenylalanine or tryptophan. The order of the fields is D gene, clone size, J gene, V gene, CDR3 protein, CDR3 DNA. A D gene is named only where the DNA matches it firmly. Size values are once, few and many counts, or a class for expanded clones, and some rows have none.

d_call: NA
clone_size: many
j_call: TRBJ1-4
v_call: TRBV11-2
cdr3_aa: CASSLQGTNEKLFF
cdr3_nt: TGTGCCAGCAGCCTACAGGGAACTAATGAAAAACTGTTTTTT

d_call: NA
clone_size: NA
j_call: TRBJ1-4
v_call: TRBV18
cdr3_aa: CASSVGRTYGDEKLFF
cdr3_nt: TGTGCCAGCTCCGTAGGGCGGACCTATGGGGATGAAAAACTGTTTTTT

d_call: TRBD1
clone_size: NA
j_call: TRBJ2-1
v_call: TRBV29-1
cdr3_aa: CSVGTGGLTGNEQFF
cdr3_nt: TGCAGCGTGGGAACAGGGGGTTTAACTGGAAATGAGCAGTTCTTC

d_call: NA
clone_size: NA
j_call: TRBJ1-1
v_call: TRBV15
cdr3_aa: CATSQALGTEAFF
cdr3_nt: TGTGCCACCAGTCAGGCATTGGGCACTGAAGCTTTCTTT

d_call: NA
clone_size: many
j_call: TRBJ1-2
v_call: TRBV29-1
cdr3_aa: CSVSGVKDYGYTF
cdr3_nt: TGCAGCGTGTCGGGAGTAAAGGACTATGGCTACACCTTC

d_call: NA
clone_size: NA
j_call: TRBJ2-2
v_call: TRBV21-1
cdr3_aa: CASNGLAGGPTGELFF
cdr3_nt: TGTGCCAGCAACGGACTAGCGGGAGGGCCGACCGGGGAGCTGTTTTTT

d_call: NA
clone_size: few
j_call: TRBJ2-4
v_call: TRBV20-1
cdr3_aa: CSASTGLAKNIQYF
cdr3_nt: TGCAGTGCTTCCACAGGATTAGCCAAAAACATTCAGTACTTC

d_call: NA
clone_size: few
j_call: TRBJ2-1
v_call: TRBV7-6
cdr3_aa: CASTHGMGGDGVF
cdr3_nt: TGTGCCAGTACCCACGGGATGGGCGGGGATGGGGTCTTC

d_call: TRBD2
clone_size: many
j_call: TRBJ2-1
v_call: TRBV10-3
cdr3_aa: CAISGTSGYNEQFF
cdr3_nt: TGTGCCATCAGTGGGACTAGCGGATACAATGAGCAGTTCTTC

d_call: NA
clone_size: few
j_call: TRBJ1-2
v_call: TRBV19
cdr3_aa: CASSPSTGGVYGYTF
cdr3_nt: TGTGCCAGTAGTCCGTCGACAGGCGGGGTCTATGGCTACACCTTC

d_call: TRBD1
clone_size: medium-sized
j_call: TRBJ2-3
v_call: TRBV4-3
cdr3_aa: CASSQDRGQGADTQYF
cdr3_nt: TGCGCCAGCAGCCAAGATCGGGGACAGGGGGCAGATACGCAGTATTTT

d_call: TRBD1
clone_size: NA
j_call: TRBJ2-7
v_call: TRBV29-1
cdr3_aa: CSVDTGGRQYF
cdr3_nt: TGCAGCGTTGATACAGGGGGGCGGCAGTACTTC

d_call: TRBD2
clone_size: many
j_call: TRBJ2-3
v_call: TRBV6-2/TRBV6-3
cdr3_aa: CASRLTGLADTQYF
cdr3_nt: TGTGCCAGCAGACTAACTGGACTAGCAGATACGCAGTATTTT

d_call: NA
clone_size: NA
j_call: TRBJ2-1
v_call: TRBV12-2
cdr3_aa: CASRSGIGTSGTRSYNEQFF
cdr3_nt: TGTGCAAGTCGCTCCGGCATTGGGACTAGCGGGACGAGGTCCTACAATGAGCAGTTCTTC

d_call: TRBD2
clone_size: many
j_call: TRBJ2-3
v_call: TRBV7-2
cdr3_aa: CASSSPSGRTADTQYF
cdr3_nt: TGTGCCAGCAGCTCCCCTAGCGGGAGGACGGCAGATACGCAGTATTTT

d_call: NA
clone_size: many
j_call: TRBJ2-1
v_call: TRBV12-5
cdr3_aa: CASGLEVAGQFYNEQFF
cdr3_nt: TGTGCTAGTGGTTTGGAAGTAGCGGGACAGTTCTACAATGAGCAGTTCTTC